This TCR beta chain came from a study of T cell responses to AZD1222 COVID-19 vaccine. Clones were sequenced by immunoSEQ multiplex PCR, and TCRdb holds only the in-frame ones, with some missing. The table shows some 140,000 clones, with approximately 85% occurring only once. Overall study findings and caveats: Seropositive AZD1222 recipients at baseline numbered only six or seven. Two AZD1222 administrations were followed by greater Spike-specific TCR breadth and depth. Spike as a whole was targeted by vaccine-associated CD4 TCRs, dominant at 160-218 and 743-854. Only after the peak T cell response were repertoires sampled.

CDR3 length equals 13 residues. Trimming stripped 4 bases from V and 6 bases from J, with 13 bases between. Germline V CDR1 and CDR2: SGDLS, YYNGEE. Note on this clone: Its antigen remains unknown.

This specimen was peripheral blood, taken 28 days after the second dose of the MenACWY control vaccine. The receptor comes from an adult who received the MenACWY meningococcal vaccine as a control. The J gene is TRBJ1-1, the V gene TRBV9; no clear D gene. The CDR3 loop is CASSTRPSSEAFF. The CDR3 DNA sequence: TGTGCCAGCAGCACTCGACCGAGTTCTGAAGCTTTCTTT.